What follows is one T cell receptor beta chain and its context. As yet, its antigen is unknown. An input of 0.5 to 1 ug of RNA was subjected to reverse transcription using random hexamers. immunoSEQ multiplex PCR amplified TCR beta CDR3 across 54 Vbeta, 13 Jbeta. TCRdb itself ran the immunoSEQ multiplex PCR reads through MiXCR, one entry per CDR3 protein. This sample has more than 85,000 distinct CDR3 sequences; 95% to 98% occur once, and the top ten carry 0.096%. CD8+ and CD4+ T cells circulating in blood were sequenced for TCR beta. Negative isolation yielded the CD8+ and CD4+ T cells, while FACS enriched the TEMRA cells. The CDR3 is 14 amino acids. From germline, CDR1 is SGHRS and CDR2 YFSETQ. The ends lost 7 bases at V and 5 bases at J; junction bases unmatched: 8. The source of the sample is a study of CD8 T cells in Susac syndrome. Study observations and caveats: The study's TCR sequencing and HLA analysis drew on a certain number of individuals. That number was acknowledged as relatively small.

This clonotype originated in a human donor in good health. Sequenced sample: CD4+ T cells from PBMCs. The chain has TRBV5-1 and TRBJ2-7, with 11 bases lining up with TRBD2. CDR3 bases: TGCGCCAGCCTGGCGATAGCGGGGGGGCACGAGCAGTACTTC. Its protein is CASLAIAGGHEQYF.